These 4 T cell receptor beta chains came from one sample sequenced in a study of Graves' ophthalmopathy and Graves' hyperthyroidism. RNA transcripts were the source from which TCR beta CDR3 regions were amplified. Second-round multiplex PCR came after a first-round RT-PCR that employed HTBI primers. TCRdb independently ran MiXCR on the multiplex PCR reads; one entry per CDR3 protein. Here the sample spans around 1.1 million distinct CDR3 sequences, 35% to 40% being singletons. The sequenced sample consisted of peripheral blood or thyroid tissue (not recorded which). The receptors here all came from an adult man with Graves' hyperthyroidism.

This clonotype turned up a few times. This sequence joins TRBV7-2 and TRBJ2-5; 8 nucleotides line up with TRBD2. V trimming: 1 base; J trimming: 5 bases; junction bases outside the gene matches: 9. Germline V CDR1 and CDR2: SGHTA, FQGNSA. This CDR3 has 16 amino acids. CDR3 sequence reads: CASSLEIRRGGETQYF. As DNA, the CDR3 is TGTGCCAGCAGCTTAGAAATCCGCCGGGGGGGCGAGACCCAGTACTTC.

This clonotype was counted between two and nine times. V and J are TRBV27 and TRBJ1-6; possibly TRBD1 for D (5 bases). Trimming cost V 3 bases and J 0 bases, with 9 bases left between them. Looked up from germline, CDR1 is MNHEY and CDR2 is SMNVEV (reference sequence). This CDR3 comprises 16 residues. The CDR3 DNA reads as TGTGCCAGCAGTTTGCGGGGGAGCTCCTATAATTCACCCCTCCACTTT. Amino acid sequence: CASSLRGSSYNSPLHF.

The table lists this clonotype with many counts. This chain links TRBV12-3 or TRBV12-4 with TRBJ1-1, with D uncertain. CDR3 size: 13 residues. V lost 3 bases and J 3 bases, leaving 8 bases between the germline ends. CDR3 loop: CASSFVGDTEAFF. CDR3 in DNA: TGTGCCAGCAGTTTTGTGGGCGACACTGAAGCTTTCTTT.

This clonotype has more than one count but fewer than ten. V gene TRBV3-1 combines with J gene TRBJ2-5; D may match TRBD1 or TRBD2 (5 bases each). Per germline, CDR1 LGHDT and CDR2 YNNKEL (reference sequence). The ends were cut back, 3 bases at V and 5 bases at J, with 16 bases in the middle. The CDR3 sequence is 15 residues long. DNA of the CDR3: TGTGCCAGCAGCCAGGGGACCCTAGGACGGGAGACCCAGTACTTC. Translating it yields CASSQGTLGRETQYF.